Included here is one TCR beta chain sequence, with context. Its antigen is undetermined. The source of the sample is a study of OX40 agonist ivuxolimab in advanced cancers. Study-level results: Average numbers of expanded clones were greater in CD8+ T cells than in CD4+.

The CDR3 sequence is 13 residues long. V was pared by 5 bases and J by 5 bases, with 12 bases between. In germline, CDR1 is SGHTA, CDR2 FQGNSA. The table came from immunoSEQ multiplex PCR; TCRdb's copy has only in-frame clones and leaves some out. The sample yields around 100,000 clones, under 95% seen once. This TCR came from an adult with an advanced solid tumor such as melanoma, head and neck, liver or kidney cancer. V is TRBV7-2 and J is TRBJ2-5; D gene unclear. Sequencing was performed on CD4+ or CD8+ T cells sorted from blood, taken in a trial of the OX40 agonist ivuxolimab. The CDR3 DNA sequence: TGTGCCAGCAGCAGACCTAGTGGGGAGACCCAGTACTTC. The encoded protein is CASSRPSGETQYF.